This TCR beta chain was retrieved from a study of blood T cell repertoires in COVID-19. As for the study in general: The origin of the acute and convalescent COVID-19 samples was the United States, Italy and Spain. Sample material is recorded as cDNA or gDNA derived from T cells, B-cell-depleted T cells, or PBMCs.

How the authors handled the data: Reference gene primers were amplified, and this amplification served to estimate nucleated cell counts. The repertoire was sequenced with immunoSEQ multiplex PCR; TCRdb's copy has only in-frame clones and lacks some. V and J calls and clone size are given by that table; D and trimming were obtained from the DNA. The repertoire holds a few hundred thousand clones, with roughly 85% as singletons. This CDR3 has 15 residues. Germline V gives CDR1 MDHEN, CDR2 SYDVKM. The V and J ends lost 5 bases and 3 bases, in that order; junction bases with no gene match: 8. This receptor was identified in a woman aged 18-29 years with acute or convalescent COVID-19. The chain joins TRBV28 to TRBJ2-5, with 8 bases aligning to TRBD1. Sample: peripheral blood. The chain's CDR3 is CASSRGDRREETQYF. The CDR3 nucleotides read TGTGCCAGCAGTCGAGGGGACAGGAGGGAAGAGACCCAGTACTTC. Full variable domain (remainder filled in from reference TRBV28 and TRBJ2-5): DVKVTQSSRYLVKRTGEKVFLECVQDMDHENMFWYRQDPGLGLRLIYFSYDVKMKEKGDIPEGYSVSREKKERFSLILESASTNQTSMYLCASSRGDRREETQYFGPGTRLLVL.